What follows are 16 T cell receptor beta chains derived from one specimen sequenced in a study of cytomegalovirus exposure and HLA in healthy donors. The primer mix had 60 Vbeta and 13 Jbeta primers. Profiling relied on immunoSEQ multiplex PCR, and the TCRdb table lists in-frame clones only, not all of them. The sample consists of some 180,000 clones, more than 65% of them appearing once. Input material: PBMCs. The receptors were gathered from a woman aged 25 to 45 in good health and CMV-seropositive.

The chain has TRBV6-6 and TRBJ2-3, with 9 bases that match TRBD2. The CDR3 runs to 15 residues. Germline CDR1 MNHNY, CDR2 SVGAGI (reference sequence). Trimming cost V 6 bases and J 2 bases; bases outside gene matches: 6. The CDR3 is CASSAAGGLTDTQYF. CDR3 nucleotides: TGTGCCAGCAGCGCAGCGGGGGGACTCACAGATACGCAGTATTTT.

V usage is TRBV7-2 and J usage is TRBJ2-7, with D possibly being TRBD2 (7 bases). This CDR3 contains 14 residues. Trimming pared 6 bases from V and 3 bases from J, leaving 15 bases between. CDR1 SGHTA and CDR2 FQGNSA come from the germline V gene. The CDR3 DNA sequence: TGTGCCAGCAGGAGGGGGGGAGAGAGCTACGAGCAGTACTTC. Its protein product is CASRRGGESYEQYF.

The table lists this clone with a count of one. At one boundary the junction diverges from the germline segment, which might be a read error. Within the sample, other DNA sequences also encode this same CDR3. This chain joins TRBV25-1 and TRBJ2-7; D may be TRBD2 (7 bases). In germline, CDR1 is MGHDK, CDR2 SYGVNS. The CDR3 consists of 15 residues. The CDR3 is CASSEFRGAVDEQYF. DNA for the CDR3: TGCGCCAGCAGTGAATTTCGGGGGGCGGTGGACGAGCAGTACTTC.

The gene calls are TRBV7-6 and TRBJ2-5; TRBD2 aligns across 10 bases. CDR3 size: 19 residues. V trimming: 4 bases; J trimming: 2 bases; junction bases outside the gene matches: 16. Germline CDR1 and CDR2: SGHVS and FNYEAQ. In DNA, the CDR3 is TGTGCCAGCAGCTCACCCAGACTAGCGGGCTACGAAAAACAAGAGACCCAGTACTTC. This translates into CASSSPRLAGYEKQETQYF.

This chain connects TRBV19 to TRBJ1-4; no clear D. This CDR3 spans 14 amino acids. V was pared by 8 bases and J by 8 bases, with 18 bases between. CDR1 is LNHDA and CDR2 is SQIVND in the germline V gene (reference sequence). The chain's CDR3 is CASGLNWGEEKLFF. Written as DNA, the CDR3 is TGTGCCAGTGGCCTTAACTGGGGAGAGGAAAAACTGTTTTTT.

This clone was found once. The CDR3 region has the DNA TGTGCCAGCAGTCCTCGACTAGCGGGGGAGGAGACCCAGTACTTC. It translates to CASSPRLAGEETQYF. The rearrangement links TRBV28 to TRBJ2-5; TRBD2 matches 12 bases. The CDR3 sequence is 15 residues long. Germline CDR1 is MDHEN and CDR2 is SYDVKM. V lost 5 bases to trimming and J lost 5 bases; unmatched junction nucleotides: 6. The complete variable domain, with remaining parts taken from reference TRBV28 and TRBJ2-5, reads DVKVTQSSRYLVKRTGEKVFLECVQDMDHENMFWYRQDPGLGLRLIYFSYDVKMKEKGDIPEGYSVSREKKERFSLILESASTNQTSMYLCASSPRLAGEETQYFGPGTRLLVL.

V and J are TRBV11-2 and TRBJ2-3; unclear D gene. Trimming pared 5 bases from V and 2 bases from J, leaving 17 bases between. The CDR3 consists of 16 residues. CDR1 is SGHAT and CDR2 is FQNNGV in the germline V gene. The CDR3 loop reads CASSPVFSPPTDTQYF. The CDR3 nucleotides are TGTGCCAGCAGCCCTGTTTTCTCCCCTCCCACAGATACGCAGTATTTT.

The V call is TRBV7-2, the J call TRBJ2-5; a weak D match, TRBD1 (5 bases). Germline CDR1 is SGHTA and CDR2 is FQGNSA. The CDR3 loop spans 13 amino acids. V lost 4 bases to trimming and J lost 1 base, with 7 bases between them. The CDR3 DNA sequence: TGTGCCAGCAGCTGGGGCGGCCAAGAGACCCAGTACTTC. Protein product: CASSWGGQETQYF.

V usage is TRBV7-9 and J usage is TRBJ2-3; D remains unclear. The V end lost 6 bases, the J end lost 1 base, and 14 bases lay between the germline ends. Looked up from germline, CDR1 is SEHNR and CDR2 is FQNEAQ (reference sequence). This CDR3 contains 15 residues. CDR3 coding DNA: TGTGCCAGCAGTCCTACTCCGTTCGGCACAGATACGCAGTATTTT. It translates to CASSPTPFGTDTQYF. Full variable domain (outside the CDR3, taken from reference TRBV7-9 and TRBJ2-3): DTGVSQNPRHKITKRGQNVTFRCDPISEHNRLYWYRQTLGQGPEFLTYFQNEAQLEKSRLLSDRFSAERPKGSFSTLEIQRTEQGDSAMYLCASSPTPFGTDTQYFGPGTRLTVL.

The chain recombines TRBV2 with TRBJ2-2, with 8 bases fitting TRBD2. V shed 4 bases and J 1 base; nucleotides not matched to a gene: 11. The CDR3 runs 18 residues. Germline assignment: CDR1 SNHLY and CDR2 FYNNEI. This chain's CDR3 is CASSGLSSGAWNTGELFF. For the CDR3, the DNA is TGTGCCAGCAGTGGTCTTAGTAGCGGGGCCTGGAACACCGGGGAGCTGTTTTTT.

On this clone: Distinct nucleotide sequences in the sample also encode this CDR3. The V and J genes are TRBV12-5 and TRBJ1-2; D gene unclear. The ends were cut back, 6 bases at V and 0 bases at J, with 5 bases in the middle. CDR1 LGHNT and CDR2 FRNRAP come from the germline V gene. CDR3 size: 12 residues. The CDR3 coding sequence is TGTGCTAGTGGGTATTCTAACTATGGCTACACCTTC. It is translated as CASGYSNYGYTF. The entire variable domain, with the rest obtained from reference TRBV12-5 and TRBJ1-2, is as follows: DARVTQTPRHKVTEMGQEVTMRCQPILGHNTVFWYRQTMMQGLELLAYFRNRAPLDDSGMPKDRFSAEMPDATLATLKIQPSEPRDSAVYFCASGYSNYGYTFGSGTRLTVV.

The chain joins TRBV5-1 to TRBJ2-3; D gene uncertain. There are 14 residues in the CDR3. V gave up 4 bases and J gave up 0 bases, with 9 bases separating them. Germline lookup yields CDR1 SGHRS and CDR2 YFSETQ. The CDR3 DNA follows: TGCGCCAGCAGCCCCCGGTCTAGCACAGATACGCAGTATTTT. It translates to CASSPRSSTDTQYF. The variable domain in full, with the rest retrieved from reference TRBV5-1 and TRBJ2-3, is KAGVTQTPRYLIKTRGQQVTLSCSPISGHRSVSWYQQTPGQGLQFLFEYFSETQRNKGNFPGRFSGRQFSNSRSEMNVSTLELGDSALYLCASSPRSSTDTQYFGPGTRLTVL.

This chain joins TRBV7-2 and TRBJ1-2; 9 nucleotides align to TRBD1. Germline V gene data show CDR1 as SGHTA and CDR2 as FQGNSA. This CDR3 region has 15 residues. V gave up 2 bases and J gave up 5 bases; unmatched junction bases: 6. In nucleotides, the CDR3 is TGTGCCAGCAGCTTAAGTGGGACAGGGCCATATGGCTACACCTTC. It specifies CASSLSGTGPYGYTF.

The V and J genes are TRBV28 and TRBJ1-5; 9 nucleotides match TRBD1. The CDR3 totals 16 residues. From germline, CDR1 is MDHEN and CDR2 SYDVKM. V shed 5 bases and J 7 bases; nucleotides not matched to a gene: 12. CDR3 DNA sequence: TGTGCCAGCAGTACCCCAGGACAGGGGAGAAGGCAGCCCCAGCATTTT. Protein sequence: CASSTPGQGRRQPQHF.

The chain employs TRBV7-2 and TRBJ2-3; D call uncertain. The germline V gene encodes CDR1 SGHTA and CDR2 FQGNSA. V was shortened by 4 bases and J by 1 base, with 6 bases between the two germline ends. The CDR3 covers 13 residues. Here the CDR3 reads CASSWSGTDTQYF. The CDR3 DNA follows: TGTGCCAGCAGCTGGAGCGGCACAGATACGCAGTATTTT.

V usage is TRBV7-2 and J usage is TRBJ1-4; D unclear. V lost 3 bases and J lost 2, with 7 bases in between. The germline V gene has CDR1 SGHTA and CDR2 FQGNSA. The CDR3 extends over 14 amino acids. CDR3 sequence: CASSLTLTNEKLFF. DNA for the CDR3: TGTGCCAGCAGCTTGACACTTACTAATGAAAAACTGTTTTTT.